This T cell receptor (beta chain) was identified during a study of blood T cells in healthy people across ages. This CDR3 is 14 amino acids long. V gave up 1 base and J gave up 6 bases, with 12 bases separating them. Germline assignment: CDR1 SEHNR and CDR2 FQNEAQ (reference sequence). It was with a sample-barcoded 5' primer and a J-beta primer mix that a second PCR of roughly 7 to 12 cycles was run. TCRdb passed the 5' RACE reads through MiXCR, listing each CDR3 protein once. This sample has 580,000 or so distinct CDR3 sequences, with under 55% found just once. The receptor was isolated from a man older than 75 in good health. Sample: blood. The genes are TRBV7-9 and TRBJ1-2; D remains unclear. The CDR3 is CASSLELAGHGYTF. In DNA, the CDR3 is TGTGCCAGCAGCTTAGAGCTCGCGGGCCATGGCTACACCTTC.